Below are 7 T cell receptor beta chains sequenced from a single sample in a study of response to subunit inactivated influenza vaccine. TCRdb re-called the RT-PCR reads through MiXCR, storing one row per CDR3 protein. The table has 500,000 to 750,000 distinct CDR3 sequences, 14% seen once. The sample consisted of PBMCs from blood, taken about 12 days after vaccination. The source of these receptors is a man aged 45 to 65 who received an inactivated influenza vaccine.

This clonotype appeared a few times. The chain has TRBV3-1 and TRBJ1-5; D is unclear. The CDR3 loop spans 13 amino acids. Trimming left V 0 bases short and J 7 bases short, with 7 bases between. Germline lookup yields CDR1 LGHDT and CDR2 YNNKEL (reference sequence). CDR3 nucleotide sequence: TGTGCCAGCAGCCAAGATCGGGAACAGCCCCAGCATTTT. Its protein product is CASSQDREQPQHF.

In this sample, this clonotype turned up a few times. The chain carries TRBV7-9 and TRBJ2-7; 7 nucleotides match TRBD1. The CDR3 extends over 15 amino acids. V was clipped by 5 bases and J by 6 bases; unmatched bases: 13. The germline V gene has CDR1 SEHNR and CDR2 FQNEAQ (reference sequence). DNA for the CDR3: TGTGCCAGCAGCCCTAGACAGGGTTGGTCCCGCGAGCAGTACTTC. Translated: CASSPRQGWSREQYF. Full variable domain (outside the CDR3, taken from reference TRBV7-9 and TRBJ2-7): DTGVSQNPRHKITKRGQNVTFRCDPISEHNRLYWYRQTLGQGPEFLTYFQNEAQLEKSRLLSDRFSAERPKGSFSTLEIQRTEQGDSAMYLCASSPRQGWSREQYFGPGTRLTVT.

This chain uses TRBV19 with TRBJ2-1, with D possibly matching TRBD2 (6 bases). With 3 bases removed from V and 7 bases from J, the gap between germline ends came to 13 bases. The CDR3 is 14 residues long. CDR1 and CDR2 (germline): LNHDA, SQIVND (reference sequence). The CDR3 DNA reads TGTGCCAGTAGTATTGGTCTAGCGCTGAATGAGCAGTTCTTC. Encoded protein: CASSIGLALNEQFF.

V gene TRBV5-1 combines with J gene TRBJ2-7, with unresolved D. Trimming removed 2 bases from V and 0 bases from J, with 9 bases in between. Germline lookup yields CDR1 SGHRS and CDR2 YFSETQ. This CDR3 is 14 amino acids long. The CDR3 here is CASSFDGISYEQYF. CDR3 DNA: TGCGCCAGCAGCTTCGACGGAATCTCCTACGAGCAGTACTTC.

A few counts support this clonotype. The chain employs TRBV6-1 and TRBJ2-1; 7 bases are shared with TRBD1. V lost 2 bases, J lost 2 bases, and 3 bases stayed unmatched. Germline values: CDR1 MNHNS, CDR2 SASEGT. The CDR3 loop spans 15 amino acids. CDR3 nucleotides: TGTGCCAGCAGTGAATTACAGGGGACCTACAATGAGCAGTTCTTC. Its translation: CASSELQGTYNEQFF.

The J gene is TRBJ1-3, the V gene TRBV7-2, with 7 bases aligning to TRBD1. Trimming took 5 bases from V and 3 from J; bases not matched to a gene: 10. The CDR3 sequence is 16 residues long. Germline assignment: CDR1 SGHTA and CDR2 FQGNSA. The CDR3 DNA follows: TGTGCCAGCAGCATAAACAGGGGTGGATATGGAAACACCATATATTTT. Encoded protein: CASSINRGGYGNTIYF.

The rearrangement uses TRBV19 and TRBJ2-5, with 7 bases lining up with TRBD1. With 3 bases clipped from V and 2 bases from J, the junction kept 6 bases outside the gene matches. Germline V CDR1 and CDR2: LNHDA, SQIVND (reference sequence). This CDR3 contains 15 residues. CDR3: CASSIHRGKQETQYF. Here the CDR3 DNA reads TGTGCCAGTAGTATTCACAGGGGAAAACAAGAGACCCAGTACTTC.